This T cell receptor (beta chain) derives from a study of post-analysis software for immune sequencing data. The CDR3 consists of 15 residues. J gave up 4 bases and V 5 bases, and 5 bases lay outside the gene matches. The germline CDR1 and CDR2 sequences are KGHSH and LQKENI. Unique-molecular-identifier-tagged TCR beta cDNA libraries were used. One entry per CDR3 protein, called by TCRdb with MiXCR from the PCR reads. The top ten clones hold more than 4% of a sample with about 260,000 distinct CDR3 sequences, approximately 34% of them seen once. The study's findings and limits: Elevated frequency relative to controls characterized several TRBV segments in patients, TRBV5-6, TRBV5-1 and TRBV20-1 among them. Relative to controls, patients with multiple sclerosis showed significantly lower normalized Chao1 diversity.

To note about this clonotype: Its antigen is unidentified.

The sequenced material came from blood. The sequence was obtained from a girl between 5 and 17 years old with multiple sclerosis. V gene TRBV18 combines with J gene TRBJ2-6, with 7 bases matching TRBD1. The CDR3, as DNA: TGTGCCAGCTCAACCGACAGGGTCGGGGCCAACGTCCTGACTTTC. The encoded protein is CASSTDRVGANVLTF.